These 5 T cell receptor beta chains share one sample of origin, sequenced in a study of blood T cell repertoires in COVID-19. Some clones are missing from TCRdb's copy, which holds only in-frame ones; the method was immunoSEQ multiplex PCR. The data contain tens of thousands of clones, roughly two thirds of them singletons. The sample consisted of peripheral blood. The receptors here all came from a woman between 65 and 79 years old with acute or convalescent COVID-19.

This chain joins TRBV4-1 and TRBJ2-1; 7 bases are a match to TRBD2. J gave up 4 bases and V 4 bases, and 10 bases lay outside the gene matches. The CDR3 has 16 amino acids. The germline V gene has CDR1 MGHRA and CDR2 YSYEKL. In DNA, the CDR3 is TGCGCCAGCAGCCGCGGCGGGAGCGCGGATTACAATGAGCAGTTCTTC. It specifies CASSRGGSADYNEQFF.

This chain joins TRBV3-1 (or the pseudogene TRBV3-2) and TRBJ2-5, with 11 bases identical to TRBD2. V trimming: 1 base; J trimming: 2 bases; junction bases outside the gene matches: 9. CDR1 and CDR2 from the germline V gene are LGHDT and YNNKEL (reference sequence). CDR3 size: 18 residues. CDR3 region: CASSQAARLAGRQETQYF. CDR3 bases: TGTGCCAGCAGCCAAGCGGCCCGACTAGCGGGGCGGCAAGAGACCCAGTACTTC.

The chain couples TRBV5-4 to TRBJ2-5, with a possible D match to TRBD2 (6 bases). CDR1 and CDR2 (germline): SGHNT, YYREEE (reference sequence). Trimming removed 0 bases from V and 2 bases from J, with 11 bases in between. CDR3 length: 15 residues. The CDR3 DNA reads as TGTGCCAGCAGCTTGGGGGGCGGGGTACAAGAGACCCAGTACTTC. The encoded protein is CASSLGGGVQETQYF.

The count of this clone is one. The chain uses TRBV6-5 and TRBJ1-2, with D perhaps matching TRBD1 (5 bases). Germline assignment: CDR1 MNHEY and CDR2 SVGAGI. V was shortened by 5 bases and J by 3 bases, with 10 bases between the two germline ends. The CDR3 is 13 residues long. The CDR3: CASSPTVDYGYTF. As DNA, the CDR3 is TGTGCCAGCAGTCCGACAGTAGACTATGGCTACACCTTC.

This clone came up a few times. The chain carries TRBV3-1 (or the pseudogene TRBV3-2) and TRBJ1-2; weak D call: TRBD1 (5 bases). Germline assignment: CDR1 LGHDT and CDR2 YNNKEL (reference sequence). The V end lost 1 base, the J end lost 4 bases, and 10 bases lay between the germline ends. The CDR3 sequence is 14 residues long. Written as DNA, the CDR3 is TGTGCCAGCAGCCAAGCAGGGTCCGGCTATGGCTACACCTTC. Protein sequence: CASSQAGSGYGYTF.